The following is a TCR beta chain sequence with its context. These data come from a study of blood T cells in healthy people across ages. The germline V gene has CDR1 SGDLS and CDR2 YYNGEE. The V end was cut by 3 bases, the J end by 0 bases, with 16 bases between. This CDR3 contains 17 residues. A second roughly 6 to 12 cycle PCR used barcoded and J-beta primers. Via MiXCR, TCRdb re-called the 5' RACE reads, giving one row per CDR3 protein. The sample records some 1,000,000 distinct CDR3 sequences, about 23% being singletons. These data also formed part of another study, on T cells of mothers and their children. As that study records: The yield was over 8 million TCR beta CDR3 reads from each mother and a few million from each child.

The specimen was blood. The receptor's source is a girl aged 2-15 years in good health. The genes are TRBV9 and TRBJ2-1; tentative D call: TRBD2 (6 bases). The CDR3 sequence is CASSEPPEGPSYNEQFF. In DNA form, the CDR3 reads TGTGCCAGCAGCGAGCCCCCGGAGGGGCCCTCCTACAATGAGCAGTTCTTC.